A selection of T cell receptor beta chains follows, all from one sample in a study of regulatory T cells in long-lasting Graves disease. TCRdb itself ran the multiplex PCR reads through MiXCR, one entry per CDR3 protein. There are 700,000 or so distinct CDR3 sequences in the sample; around 30% occur only once, and about 40% lies in the top ten. Material: peripheral blood mononuclear cells (PBMCs), obtained when the disease was refractory, from a patient treated with antithyroid drugs. Receptors were obtained from a female donor with Graves disease. Both conserved end residues are trimmed from each CDR3. Expanded clones are given a class, and other clones once, few, many or no size at all.

-	TRBV7-6	TRBJ2-5	ASSGRQGARETQY
-	TRBV15	TRBJ1-1	ATSRDTRGRMNTEAF
few	TRBV29-1	TRBJ2-5	SVQAGVQETQY
-	TRBV19	TRBJ1-2	ASNNRGRDYGYT
-	TRBV20-1	TRBJ2-5	SAESGTSGRETQY
many	TRBV20-1	TRBJ1-6	SARGHRGNSPLH
few	TRBV28	TRBJ1-2	ASSLGGTGYT
-	TRBV10-3	TRBJ2-7	AITASEVLNEQY
few	TRBV20-1	TRBJ1-5	SASRENQPQH
-	TRBV3-1	TRBJ2-5	ASSPPVRKTQY
many	TRBV2	TRBJ2-1	ASSHEREGSYNEQF
-	TRBV6-1	TRBJ2-5	ASTAGGETQY
-	TRBV12-5	TRBJ2-7	ASGLVPGREGQY
-	TRBV7-6	TRBJ1-2	ASSLQQGAGGYT
few	TRBV5-1	TRBJ1-2	ACSAETVGQGYT
-	TRBV19	TRBJ2-1	ASSFRGGGRHNEQF
few	TRBV3-1	TRBJ1-2	ASSQVSGSFVGYT
few	TRBV11-2	TRBJ1-2	ASSLVGGQANYGYT
-	TRBV12-3/TRBV12-4	TRBJ1-6	ASRPQSGNSPLH
-	TRBV7-3	TRBJ2-7	ASSFLDYLTYEQY
-	TRBV12-3/TRBV12-4	TRBJ1-2	ASSPTTGFGYT
-	TRBV19	TRBJ1-1	ASSSTGAFATEAF
-	TRBV12-3/TRBV12-4	TRBJ1-2	ASSWTGVGGYT
many	TRBV12-3/TRBV12-4	TRBJ1-2	ASSLVGPTDYGYT
-	TRBV9	TRBJ1-2	ASSRQGGSYGYT
few	TRBV11-2	TRBJ1-1	ASSLVQYEAF
few	TRBV28	TRBJ1-2	ASSLGTGGAGYT
-	TRBV20-1	TRBJ1-5	SASLTGRNKQPQH
-	TRBV20-1	TRBJ1-2	SAMLEFPVYGYT
-	TRBV6-5	TRBJ2-1	ASSYLAGGHNEQF
-	TRBV13	TRBJ1-2	ASSLGLRGGFYGGYT
many	TRBV12-3/TRBV12-4	TRBJ2-5	ASSLSLAGWGETQY
-	TRBV29-1	TRBJ2-7	SASGNYEQY
few	TRBV3-1	TRBJ1-1	ASSQDWVGMNTEAF
-	TRBV5-5	TRBJ2-7	ASSLVSRATGGYEQC
-	TRBV12-3/TRBV12-4	TRBJ1-3	ASSPGQGALGNTIY
-	TRBV19	TRBJ1-5	ASQTDYSNQPQH
-	TRBV7-9	TRBJ1-5	ASRMTGKDQPQH
few	TRBV6-1	TRBJ2-1	ATLRDGRLAEQF
few	TRBV30	TRBJ1-2	ACRGDRSVDGYT
once	TRBV6-2/TRBV6-3	TRBJ2-7	ASSERVWVEQY
-	TRBV29-1	TRBJ2-1	SVVLAERRIGEQF
-	TRBV24-1	TRBJ1-1	ATRGGWNTEAF
many	TRBV28	TRBJ1-4	ASSLFGEKLF
-	TRBV6-1	TRBJ1-1	ASTHSVGTEAF
few	TRBV19	TRBJ1-1	ASRTYGAGNTEAF
few	TRBV28	TRBJ1-3	ASSSHRGNTIY
-	TRBV20-1	TRBJ2-7	SARELADSYEQY
many	TRBV7-2	TRBJ2-2	ASSFSRRELF
many	TRBV2	TRBJ1-6	ASRDREGSPLH
-	TRBV5-1	TRBJ2-6	ASSLTTGSGANVLT
few	TRBV12-3/TRBV12-4	TRBJ1-4	ASSFRQGGLEKLF
-	TRBV3-1	TRBJ2-7	ASSQGPPVSYEQY
few	TRBV5-1	-	ASSTGGAYNEQF
-	TRBV6-1	TRBJ2-7	ASTRVDPPYEQY
few	TRBV7-3	TRBJ2-3	ASSLTGDTQY
-	TRBV7-9	TRBJ1-2	ASSSQGASYGYT
-	TRBV6-2/TRBV6-3	TRBJ1-2	ASSRAGAGYT
-	TRBV28	TRBJ2-7	ASSLSAGPTYEQY
many	TRBV6-1	TRBJ1-5	ASSDREYQPQH